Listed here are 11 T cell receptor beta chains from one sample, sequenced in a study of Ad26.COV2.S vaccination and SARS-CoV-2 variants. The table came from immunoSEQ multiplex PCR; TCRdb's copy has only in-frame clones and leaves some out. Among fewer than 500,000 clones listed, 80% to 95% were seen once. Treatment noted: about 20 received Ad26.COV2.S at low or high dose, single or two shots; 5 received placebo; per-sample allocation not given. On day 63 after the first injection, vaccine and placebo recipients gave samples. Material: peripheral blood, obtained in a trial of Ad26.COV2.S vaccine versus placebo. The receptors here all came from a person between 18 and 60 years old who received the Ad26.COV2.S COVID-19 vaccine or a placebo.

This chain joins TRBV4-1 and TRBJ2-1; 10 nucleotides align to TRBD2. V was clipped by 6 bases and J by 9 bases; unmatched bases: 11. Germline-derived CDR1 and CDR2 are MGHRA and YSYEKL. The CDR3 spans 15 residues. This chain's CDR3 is CASRPLAGGGGEQFF. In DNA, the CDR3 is TGCGCCAGCAGACCGTTAGCGGGAGGTGGTGGTGAGCAGTTCTTC.

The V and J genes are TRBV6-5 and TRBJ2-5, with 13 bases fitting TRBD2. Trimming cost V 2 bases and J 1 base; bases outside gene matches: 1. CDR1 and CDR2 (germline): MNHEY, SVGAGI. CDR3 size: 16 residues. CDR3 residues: CASSYGTSGTQETQYF. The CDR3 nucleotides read TGTGCCAGCAGTTACGGGACTAGCGGGACCCAAGAGACCCAGTACTTC.

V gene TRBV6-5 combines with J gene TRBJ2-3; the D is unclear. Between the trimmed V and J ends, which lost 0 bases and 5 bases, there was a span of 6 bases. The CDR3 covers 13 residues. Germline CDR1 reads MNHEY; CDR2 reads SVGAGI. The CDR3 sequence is CASSYSIGDTQYF. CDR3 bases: TGTGCCAGCAGTTACTCGATAGGAGATACGCAGTATTTT.

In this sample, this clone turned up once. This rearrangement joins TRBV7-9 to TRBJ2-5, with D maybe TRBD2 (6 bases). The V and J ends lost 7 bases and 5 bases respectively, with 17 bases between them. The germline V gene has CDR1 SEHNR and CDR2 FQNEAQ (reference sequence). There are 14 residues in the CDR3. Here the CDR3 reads CASKPPGVNETQYF. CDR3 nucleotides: TGTGCCAGCAAGCCCCCGGGAGTCAACGAGACCCAGTACTTC.

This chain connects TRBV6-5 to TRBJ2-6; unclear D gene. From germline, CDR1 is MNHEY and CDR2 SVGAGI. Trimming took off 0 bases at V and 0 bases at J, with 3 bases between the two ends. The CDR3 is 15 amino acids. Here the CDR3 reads CASSYSHSGANVLTF. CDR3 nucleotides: TGTGCCAGCAGTTACTCGCACTCTGGGGCCAACGTCCTGACTTTC.

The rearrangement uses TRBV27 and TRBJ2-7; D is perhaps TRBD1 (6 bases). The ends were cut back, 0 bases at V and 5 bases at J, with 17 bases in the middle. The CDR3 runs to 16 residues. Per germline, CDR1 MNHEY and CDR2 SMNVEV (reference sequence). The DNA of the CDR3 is TGTGCCAGCAGTTTATCCTCGGGACAATTAGGGGACGAGCAGTACTTC. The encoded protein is CASSLSSGQLGDEQYF.

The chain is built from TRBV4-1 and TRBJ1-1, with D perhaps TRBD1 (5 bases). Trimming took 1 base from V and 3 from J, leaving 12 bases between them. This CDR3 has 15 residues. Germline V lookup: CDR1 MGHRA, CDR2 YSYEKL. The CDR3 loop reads CASSQGVAGDTEAFF. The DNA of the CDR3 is TGCGCCAGCAGCCAAGGTGTTGCGGGGGACACTGAAGCTTTCTTT.

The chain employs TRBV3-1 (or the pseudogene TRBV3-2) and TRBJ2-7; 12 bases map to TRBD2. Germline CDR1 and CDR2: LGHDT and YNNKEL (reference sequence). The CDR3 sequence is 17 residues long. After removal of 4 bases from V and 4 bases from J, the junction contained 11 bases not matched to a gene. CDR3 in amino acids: CASSPGLAGTRIYEQYF. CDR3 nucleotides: TGTGCCAGCAGCCCTGGACTAGCGGGGACTCGGATTTACGAGCAGTACTTC.

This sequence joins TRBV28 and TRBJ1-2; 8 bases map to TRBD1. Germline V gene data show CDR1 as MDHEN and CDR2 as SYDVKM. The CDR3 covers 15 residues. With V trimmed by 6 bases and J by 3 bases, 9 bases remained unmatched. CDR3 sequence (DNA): TGTGCCAGCAGCCCGGCAGGGGGCGCGTACTATGGCTACACCTTC. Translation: CASSPAGGAYYGYTF.

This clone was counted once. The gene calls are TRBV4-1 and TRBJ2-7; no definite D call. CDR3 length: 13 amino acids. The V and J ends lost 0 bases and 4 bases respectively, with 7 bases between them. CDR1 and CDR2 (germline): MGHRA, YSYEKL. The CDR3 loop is CASSQDKWYEQYF. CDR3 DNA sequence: TGCGCCAGCAGCCAAGATAAGTGGTACGAGCAGTACTTC.

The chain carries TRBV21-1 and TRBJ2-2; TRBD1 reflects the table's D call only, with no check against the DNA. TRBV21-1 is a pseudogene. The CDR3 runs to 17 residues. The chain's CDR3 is CASRKSWDRGNTGELFF. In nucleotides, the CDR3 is TGTGCCAGCAGAAAAAGTTGGGACAGGGGGAACACCGGGGAGCTGTTTTTT.